One TCR beta chain is described in this entry. The antigen this receptor binds is unknown. Base-call qualities are not available, and no considerably larger clone is one nucleotide away. The CDR3 starts with the cysteine, ends with the phenylalanine, and has 17 residues. Of the read, only the CDR3 DNA is kept; its 51 bases are in frame from base 1. Looking up the germline V gene yields CDR1 SGHDT and CDR2 YYEEEE. V is clipped by 0 bases and J by 6 bases, and the sequence between their germline boundaries is 19 bases long. To prepare the library, the immunoSEQ multiplex PCR assay was applied. The multiplex PCR relied on a mix of 60 forward primers for TCR Vbeta segments and 13 reverse primers for TCR Jbeta segments. Amplification of the CDR3 region of rearranged TCR beta genes was performed with a multiplex PCR assay on genomic DNA. Amplified TCR beta libraries were sequenced as 87-base-pair reads on the Illumina HiSeq System. For the original study's pipeline: A later analysis tallied some 79 million unique TCR beta chains across the 666 repertoires, and approximately 11 million of those chains were shared by two or more donors. Raw reads were error-corrected and collapsed into unique sequences with a nearest-neighbor algorithm that merged closely related sequences to remove PCR and sequencing errors. CDR3 sequences were aligned to IMGT reference sequences to assign V, D and J gene segments. For a sequence to be retained, a match of at least six nucleotides to both a V gene segment and a J gene segment was required. A rearrangement counted as productive if the CDR3 had no stop codons and remained in frame with V and J, and every other rearrangement counted as non-productive. CDR3 was defined according to IMGT convention as the region running from the second conserved V-encoded cysteine to the conserved J-encoded phenylalanine. The earlier analysis of some 580 of the donors excluded any sequence lacking an unambiguous match to a single V gene segment. An earlier analysis of several hundred of the donors called V segments functional above 56.7% productive rearrangements and segregating when the between-donor standard deviation exceeded 5%. A statistical classification framework was built to diagnose cytomegalovirus status from the catalog of TCR beta chain sequences. V and J gene assignment, in a later analysis, came from comparing TCR nucleotide sequences with IMGT/GENE-DB human TR gene sequences. Using the TCRdist pipeline, a later analysis assigned CDR3 sequences along with most-parsimonious VDJ recombination scenarios. In a later analysis, each TCR beta chain was defined by its CDR3 amino acid sequence together with its V-gene family, and reads without a unique V-gene family were excluded. To address suspected cross-contamination and a sequencing artifact, a later analysis removed 592 highly shared, low-generation-probability nucleotide sequences. A later analysis calculated a clonal expansion index for each public chain from normalized within-repertoire ranks of inferred template counts. Generation probabilities in a later analysis came from a VDJ recombination model fitted to out-of-frame rearrangements, and those results were checked against IGoR. Hypergeometric tests were used in a later analysis to score TCR-TCR, TCR-HLA and TCR-CMV co-occurrence, with a repertoire-size bias correction applied to the TCR pairs. False discovery rates were estimated in a later analysis by permuting HLA or CMV assignments 20 times. In a later analysis, co-occurring TCRs were grouped with DBSCAN, and TCRdist sequence similarity was added when clustering was performed within HLA-allele-positive subsets. Co-occurrence clustering excluded repertoires with fewer than 30,000 or more than 120,000 public chains, plus five with anomalous nucleotide sharing. TCRdb took over this immuneACCESS table, retaining in-frame rearrangements with V and J assigned. Such tables are incomplete; in checked studies, under half of the missing clones stem from an unresolved V gene, and the remainder is unexplained. V, J and clone size are those of that table, while D and trimming were read from the DNA. The table for this sample lists about 140,000 clones; about four fifths of them were counted only once. Of the sample, roughly 4.8% is held by the ten largest clones.

These data come from a study of cytomegalovirus exposure and HLA in healthy donors (dated by TCRdb to the late 2010s). A note on the overall study: An earlier analysis of about 530 of the donors reported about 280 Gb of sequence data and roughly 120 million unique TCR beta sequences obtained from 180 million or so T cells. Approximately 300 gigabases of sequencing data and around 87 million unique TCR sequences were included in an early release covering around 650 HLA-typed donors. The genetic ancestry cluster associated with self-reported Caucasian donors included about four fifths of the 398 genotyped donors. The study aimed to test whether cataloging public T cell receptors could reveal signatures of past pathogen exposure. The study profiled the T cell repertoires of under 700 subjects by immunosequencing and related them to cytomegalovirus serostatus. In addition to the first cohort of several hundred subjects, a separate validation cohort of around 110 different subjects was used. High-throughput TCR immunosequencing, statistical association of individual TCRs with disease status, and machine learning were combined to predict cytomegalovirus infection status. To study patterns of TCR occurrence, a later analysis re-analyzed previously published TCR beta repertoires from just over 650 donors and added high-resolution HLA genotyping. In the later analysis, no new phenotypic data were used to find candidate immune exposures; instead, reliance was placed on TCR beta sequences and their occurrence across donors. To decide whether each TCR beta V gene segment behaved as functional or pseudogenic, an earlier analysis of approximately 590 of the donors relied on high-throughput TCR beta sequencing. Donor age, sex, ethnicity and CMV serostatus were compiled alongside the repertoire data. In a later genetic analysis, genome-wide SNP genotypes for about three fifths of the roughly 670 donors were used, and that subset was treated as a discovery cohort. All discovery cohort repertoires had been generated on a single sequencing platform. Both class I and class II loci were covered by HLA typing, at four-digit resolution. Typing coverage varied by locus: about 629-640 donors for A, B, C, DRB1 and DQB1; approximately 520 for DQA1; over 600 for DPA1; approximately 490 for DPB1. About five DR-DQ haplotypes were handled as single units for association and clustering, since linkage in the cohort was strong. On average, around 240,000 unique TCR beta nucleotide sequences were sequenced per donor among a few hundred genotyped donors of the cohort, with 15% to 20% of those sequences being non-productive.

In total, 666 healthy bone marrow donors made up the cohort. At the time of sampling, all cohort members were nominally healthy, though unrecorded immune exposures were likely present. The donor tested CMV seronegative, placing the donor among the 352 seronegative members of the cohort. Each donor provided a peripheral blood sample, and peripheral blood mononuclear cells were used for TCR beta sequencing. Genomic DNA was extracted from the blood cell samples with the Qiagen DNeasy Blood Extraction Kit. Paper-wide results and their limitations: In a later genetic analysis, a missense DCLRE1C variant was associated with V-gene and J-gene trimming of TCR beta chains, and the association was replicated in an independent cohort. Most CMV-associated TCR beta chains appeared to be HLA-restricted in a later analysis, and the HLA associations seemed to be driven largely by CMV exposure. When HLA alleles, especially DR and DQ, strongly co-occurred, TCR associations were difficult to assign to individual alleles. The study listed 164 TCR beta chains as associated with cytomegalovirus. The authors suggested that the approach could potentially be extended to other disease states and immunological phenotypes. Compared with the 666-donor mean, donors in an Asian-associated ancestry cluster had fewer N-insertions in productive TCRs, according to a later genetic analysis. A further reported finding was that TCR beta sequences accurately predicted the HLA-A and HLA-B alleles for most subjects in the first cohort. The classifier was reported to diagnose cytomegalovirus status with high specificity and sensitivity in both the original and validation cohorts. In a later analysis, several top co-occurrence clusters were reported to appear linked to parvovirus B19, influenza, CMV and Epstein-Barr virus. A later analysis associated around 16,000 TCR beta sequences with specific HLA alleles at a false discovery rate of 0.05. The 87-base-pair reads could not distinguish some IMGT-functional V segments, including TRBV6-2 and TRBV6-3, so those segments were excluded. Over 15 rarely observed V segments, including chromosome 9 orphons, were excluded from the earlier analysis of several hundred of the donors because counts were too low. In vitro tests confirmed that a few of the cytomegalovirus-associated TCR beta chains recognize cytomegalovirus antigens. Because some donors lacked HLA typing at each locus, the association tests relied only on the typed subset. In a later analysis, HLA-associated TCR beta chains were found to be more clonally expanded and to have lower generation probabilities than equally common non-associated chains. Linkage disequilibrium might explain the correlated functional status among segregating V segments, but an unknown experimental factor could not be ruled out. According to a later analysis, TCR association rates differed among HLA loci, with DRB1 alleles showing the most associated TCRs and HLA-C alleles showing the fewest. The only immune exposure information available for the cohort was CMV serostatus. Broadly in line with IMGT annotations, most TCR beta V segments showed up in productive rearrangements about 90% or about 30% of the time in an earlier analysis of 450 to 600 of the donors. This cohort had only TCR beta chains sequenced, and the lack of alpha or paired-chain data limited which features could be detected. While some public TCRs were present in many individuals, most TCR sequences turned up only very rarely across donors. A cluster of highly shared sequence variants was judged likely to represent a technical artifact of the sequencing pipeline. Presence/absence analyses assumed roughly uniform sequencing depth across donors, an assumption that may not hold.

The specimen was PBMCs. The rearranged segments are TRBV5-6 and TRBJ1-5, and TRBD1 may be the D gene, going by 5 matching bases. The TCR comes from a man aged 35 to 55 in good health and CMV-seronegative. The sequenced DNA: TGTGCCAGCAGCTTGGGATACCGTCAGGGTGGATTTCAGCCCCAGCATTTT. The resulting protein is CASSLGYRQGGFQPQHF.